These 3 T cell receptor beta chains were sequenced from one sample in a study of blood T cell repertoires in COVID-19. Profiling relied on immunoSEQ multiplex PCR, and the TCRdb table lists in-frame clones only, not all of them. The sample records around 270,000 clones, around 89% being singletons. Sequences were obtained from peripheral blood. These receptors were obtained from a man aged 60 to 69 who had recovered from COVID-19.

The gene calls are TRBV9 and TRBJ2-7, with 12 bases fitting TRBD2. V trimming: 3 bases; J trimming: 3 bases; junction bases outside the gene matches: 7. CDR3 length: 16 residues. Looked up from germline, CDR1 is SGDLS and CDR2 is YYNGEE. The chain's CDR3 is CASSASSGLAGYEQYF. In nucleotides, the CDR3 is TGTGCCAGCAGCGCATCCTCGGGACTAGCGGGCTACGAGCAGTACTTC.

This clone was observed a handful of times. Other nucleotide sequences in the sample specify the same CDR3. The V call is TRBV5-1, the J call TRBJ1-5; 7 nucleotides align to TRBD1. The junction had 2 bases not matched to a gene; V was cut back by 3 bases and J by 2 bases. CDR1 and CDR2 from the germline V gene are SGHRS and YFSETQ. The CDR3 is 14 amino acids. CDR3 DNA: TGCGCCAGCAGCTCCACAGGGGGCAATCAGCCCCAGCATTTT. Its translation: CASSSTGGNQPQHF.

In this sample, this clone turned up once. J is TRBJ2-5 and V is TRBV6-5; the match to TRBD2 covers 10 bases. V shed 6 bases and J 2 bases; nucleotides not matched to a gene: 6. CDR3 length: 15 residues. CDR1 and CDR2 (germline): MNHEY, SVGAGI. The CDR3 loop reads CASRISGGPQETQYF. The CDR3 DNA reads TGTGCCAGCAGAATTAGCGGGGGGCCACAAGAGACCCAGTACTTC.